This T cell receptor (beta chain) was obtained from a study of cytomegalovirus exposure and HLA in healthy donors. The study, taken as a whole, reports: The study recorded some 160 TCR beta chains that were cytomegalovirus-associated.

V dropped 1 base and J dropped 4; count of bases not matched to a gene: 12. From germline, CDR1 is SGHNT and CDR2 YYREEE (reference sequence). The CDR3 runs to 17 residues. PCR involved 60 Vbeta and 13 Jbeta primers. Measured with immunoSEQ multiplex PCR; TCRdb has only the in-frame clones, and not every one. The sample consists of about 200,000 clones, 75% to 90% of them appearing once. Regarding this clone: Its specificity is not known.

The clonotype originates from a boy aged 2 to 10 in good health and CMV-seronegative. Sequenced material: PBMCs. The chain couples TRBV5-4 to TRBJ2-3; 7 bases match TRBD2. CDR3 DNA sequence: TGTGCCAGCAGCTTGTGGGGGGAGGGTTCCAAAGCAGATACGCAGTATTTT. It yields the protein CASSLWGEGSKADTQYF.